These T cell receptor beta chains were read from a single sample in a study of T cells in Graves' hyperthyroidism and ophthalmopathy. TCRdb independently ran MiXCR on the multiplex PCR reads; one entry per CDR3 protein. Of over 450,000 distinct CDR3 sequences in the sample, roughly 15% were seen once. Specimen: blood. Receptors originate from a woman between 18 and 29 years old with Graves' ophthalmopathy. Each CDR3 is given with its conserved first and last residue. D genes are given only for firm matches. Clone sizes are given selectively: once, few, many, or a class where the clone is expanded.

>few|TRBD1|TRBJ2-2|TRBV28
CASRHPGTGDVGELFF
TGTGCCAGCAGGCACCCCGGGACAGGGGATGTCGGGGAGCTGTTTTTT
>.|.|TRBJ1-5|TRBV6-2/TRBV6-3
CASSYSTGDQPQHF
TGTGCCAGCAGTTACAGTACCGGGGATCAGCCCCAGCATTTT
>.|TRBD1|TRBJ1-4|TRBV28
CASSLIGWTGGLGEKLFF
TGTGCCAGCAGTTTGATTGGGTGGACAGGGGGCTTAGGCGAAAAACTGTTTTTT
>many|.|TRBJ1-1|TRBV29-1
CSVQGQRANTEAFF
TGCAGCGTTCAAGGGCAGAGGGCAAACACTGAAGCTTTCTTT
>.|TRBD2|TRBJ2-5|TRBV5-1
CASSSGGGGKETQYF
TGCGCCAGCAGCTCCGGTGGCGGGGGGAAAGAGACCCAGTACTTC
>many|.|TRBJ1-4|TRBV12-3/TRBV12-4
CASSFGGLSNEKLFF
TGTGCCAGCAGTTTCGGGGGTTTGTCTAATGAAAAACTGTTTTTT
>many|TRBD1|TRBJ2-1|TRBV20-1
CSAFVGTGVNEQFF
TGCAGTGCTTTCGTGGGGACAGGGGTAAATGAGCAGTTCTTC
>many|.|TRBJ2-3|TRBV2
CASRALLDTQYF
TGTGCCAGCAGGGCCCTTCTAGATACGCAGTATTTT
>many|TRBD1|TRBJ1-1|TRBV29-1
CSQEGQGTEAFF
TGCAGCCAAGAGGGACAGGGCACTGAAGCTTTCTTT
>few|.|TRBJ1-1|TRBV6-5
CASSFQRGTEAFF
TGTGCCAGCAGTTTCCAAAGGGGCACTGAAGCTTTCTTT
>.|.|TRBJ1-2|TRBV24-1
CATSARDDGYTF
TGTGCCACCAGTGCCAGGGACGATGGCTACACCTTC
>many|.|TRBJ1-2|TRBV2
CASSETGRYGYTF
TGTGCCAGCAGTGAAACAGGGAGGTATGGCTACACCTTC
>many|.|TRBJ2-3|TRBV28
CASNLGGAGTDTQYF
TGTGCCAGCAACCTAGGGGGGGCCGGCACAGATACGCAGTATTTT
>few|.|TRBJ1-4|TRBV5-1
CASSSRGATNEKLFF
TGCGCCAGCAGCTCTCGCGGCGCAACTAATGAAAAACTGTTTTTT
>.|TRBD1|TRBJ1-5|TRBV20-1
CSAREAGQGNQPQHF
TGCAGTGCTAGAGAAGCTGGACAGGGCAATCAGCCCCAGCATTTT
>few|TRBD2|TRBJ2-7|TRBV6-1
CASSSSGGRYEQYF
TGTGCCAGCAGTTCTAGCGGGGGCCGCTACGAGCAGTACTTC
>few|TRBD2|TRBJ2-1|TRBV25-1
CASSESNIAGGLGEQFF
TGTGCCAGCAGTGAATCGAATATAGCGGGAGGGTTGGGTGAGCAGTTCTTC
>few|.|TRBJ2-7|TRBV29-1
CSVGGGTYEQYF
TGCAGCGTTGGAGGAGGAACCTACGAGCAGTACTTC
>.|.|TRBJ1-2|TRBV29-1
CSVEDPQGPYGYTF
TGCAGCGTTGAAGACCCACAAGGTCCCTATGGCTACACCTTC
>few|TRBD2|TRBJ2-1|TRBV20-1
CSASLGTSGGIYNEQFF
TGCAGTGCTTCACTGGGGACTAGCGGGGGGATATACAATGAGCAGTTCTTC
>many|.|TRBJ2-2|TRBV30
CAFNRVPNTGELFF
TGTGCCTTCAACAGGGTCCCGAACACCGGGGAGCTGTTTTTT
>many|.|TRBJ1-1|TRBV28
CASIQGGQTTEAFF
TGTGCCAGCATCCAAGGGGGGCAGACCACTGAAGCTTTCTTT
>.|.|TRBJ1-3|TRBV3-1
CASSQADRSGNTIYF
TGTGCCAGCAGCCAGGCGGACCGATCTGGAAACACCATATATTTT
>few|.|TRBJ2-3|TRBV24-1
CATSDYDRLTDTQYF
TGTGCCACCAGTGACTATGATCGGCTTACAGATACGCAGTATTTT
>many|.|TRBJ2-2|TRBV27
CASRPGNTGELFF
TGTGCCAGCCGACCCGGGAACACCGGGGAGCTGTTTTTT
>.|.|TRBJ1-5|TRBV29-1
CSVEVGGRGQPQHF
TGCAGCGTTGAAGTTGGGGGGCGCGGGCAGCCCCAGCATTTT
>few|TRBD1|TRBJ2-7|TRBV5-1
CASSLLDRVSEQYF
TGCGCCAGCAGCCTACTGGACAGGGTCTCCGAGCAGTACTTC
>many|.|TRBJ2-1|TRBV2
CASSVYRVDEQFF
TGTGCCAGCAGTGTATACAGGGTTGATGAGCAGTTCTTC
>few|.|TRBJ1-5|TRBV12-3/TRBV12-4
CASSWSVNQPQHF
TGTGCCAGCAGTTGGTCTGTCAATCAGCCCCAGCATTTT
>many|.|TRBJ2-2|TRBV18
CASSPPGGTNTGELFF
TGTGCCAGCTCACCACCGGGAGGAACGAACACCGGGGAGCTGTTTTTT
>.|TRBD1|TRBJ2-7|TRBV27
CASSWGSGGGYEQYF
TGTGCCAGCAGCTGGGGGTCAGGGGGCGGTTACGAGCAGTACTTC
>many|.|TRBJ2-3|TRBV11-3
CASSLEGVREDTQYF
TGTGCCAGCAGCTTAGAGGGGGTCCGGGAGGATACGCAGTATTTT
>many|.|TRBJ1-1|TRBV11-2
CASSLVKGQAFF
TGTGCCAGCAGCTTAGTAAAGGGGCAAGCTTTCTTT
>once|.|TRBJ1-4|TRBV27
CASSSPGTENEKLFF
TGTGCCAGCAGTTCCCCGGGGACGGAGAATGAAAAACTGTTTTTT
>.|.|TRBJ1-2|TRBV10-3
CAILDEQGPGYTF
TGTGCCATCCTTGACGAGCAGGGTCCTGGCTACACCTTC
>few|TRBD2|TRBJ2-7|TRBV4-3
CASSPTSGASGIYEQYF
TGCGCCAGCAGCCCGACCTCCGGGGCTAGCGGGATCTACGAGCAGTACTTC
>.|.|TRBJ2-4|TRBV6-2/TRBV6-3
CASSGDLAKNIQYF
TGTGCCAGCAGTGGGGACCTAGCCAAAAACATTCAGTACTTC
>many|.|TRBJ1-1|TRBV3-1
CASSQAAGVGTEAFF
TGTGCCAGCAGCCAAGCTGCGGGTGTAGGCACTGAAGCTTTCTTT
>few|.|TRBJ1-1|TRBV6-1
CATVRPEDTEAFF
TGTGCCACCGTGCGGCCTGAAGACACTGAAGCTTTCTTT
>.|TRBD1|TRBJ2-1|TRBV27
CASSSGDRVPPNEQFF
TGTGCCAGCAGTTCAGGAGACAGGGTGCCCCCCAATGAGCAGTTCTTC
>.|.|TRBJ1-1|TRBV4-1
CASSQETGDGTEAFF
TGCGCCAGCAGCCAAGAAACGGGGGATGGTACTGAAGCTTTCTTT
>.|.|TRBJ2-2|TRBV7-9
CASGLHPGVGGELFF
TGTGCCAGCGGCTTACATCCCGGGGTTGGCGGGGAGCTGTTTTTT
>few|TRBD2|TRBJ2-1|TRBV19
CATESGIGYNEQFF
TGTGCCACCGAAAGCGGGATTGGGTACAATGAGCAGTTCTTC
>many|TRBD2|TRBJ2-5|TRBV7-2
CASSTGTSGRGRETQYF
TGTGCCAGCAGCACGGGGACTAGCGGGAGAGGAAGGGAGACCCAGTACTTC
>many|TRBD1|TRBJ2-1|TRBV6-2/TRBV6-3
CASSYSLVRRGGLNEQFF
TGTGCCAGCAGTTACTCTTTGGTGAGACGAGGGGGCCTTAATGAGCAGTTCTTC